Listed below are T cell receptor beta chains from one sample, sequenced in a study of cytomegalovirus exposure and HLA in healthy donors. Repertoires were generated with immunoSEQ multiplex PCR, while TCRdb's copy carries only in-frame clones and drops some. The repertoire holds 75,000 to 95,000 clones, with around 90% as singletons. Sequencing was carried out using PBMCs. The receptors here all came from a man aged 18 to 29 in good health and CMV-seronegative. Both conserved end residues are part of each CDR3. A D gene is named only where the DNA matches it firmly. For some rows the clone size is stated as once, few or many, or as a class when expanded; others skip it.

NA	NA	TRBV28	TRBJ1-1	13	CASAYSPPAEAFF	TGTGCCAGCGCCTATAGTCCCCCGGCTGAAGCTTTCTTT
NA	NA	TRBV7-9	TRBJ1-1	14	CASSFWRENTEAFF	TGTGCCAGCAGCTTTTGGAGAGAGAACACTGAAGCTTTCTTT
NA	NA	TRBV4-2	TRBJ2-1	17	CASSPSPSRFGVDEQFF	TGTGCCAGCAGCCCCTCCCCTAGCCGATTTGGGGTAGATGAGCAGTTCTTC
TRBD2	NA	TRBV9	TRBJ2-1	16	CASSVGSSGRAVEQFF	TGTGCCAGCAGCGTAGGGTCTAGCGGGAGGGCTGTTGAGCAGTTCTTC
NA	NA	TRBV7-2	TRBJ2-7	13	CASSLRTNYEQYF	TGTGCCAGCAGCTTAAGGACAAACTACGAGCAGTACTTC
TRBD2	NA	TRBV4-3	TRBJ2-2	15	CASSPELAFGGELFF	TGCGCCAGCAGCCCCGAACTAGCGTTTGGCGGGGAGCTGTTTTTT
NA	NA	TRBV5-6	TRBJ2-3	12	CASSYPRDTQYF	TGTGCCAGCAGTTACCCCAGAGATACGCAGTATTTT
TRBD1	NA	TRBV6-5	TRBJ2-1	15	CASSLRQGPYNEQFF	TGTGCCAGCAGCCTTAGACAGGGGCCCTACAATGAGCAGTTCTTC
TRBD2	few	TRBV27	TRBJ2-1	17	CASSRSGTSGIYNEQFF	TGTGCCAGCAGTAGATCCGGGACTAGCGGGATTTACAATGAGCAGTTCTTC
NA	NA	TRBV5-4	TRBJ2-7	13	CASSPGLTYEQYF	TGTGCCAGCAGCCCGGGACTTACCTACGAGCAGTACTTC
TRBD2	once	TRBV7-9	TRBJ2-5	17	CASSLAVGGRTAETQYF	TGTGCCAGCAGCTTAGCTGTCGGCGGGAGGACGGCGGAGACCCAGTACTTC
TRBD2	NA	TRBV5-1	TRBJ2-7	15	CASSPQRDGWYEQYF	TGCGCCAGCAGCCCGCAGCGGGATGGGTGGTACGAGCAGTACTTC
NA	NA	TRBV5-6	TRBJ1-2	12	CASSSSTPGYTF	TGTGCCAGCAGCTCGAGTACCCCGGGCTACACCTTC
NA	NA	TRBV5-1	TRBJ1-1	12	CASSLTRGEAFF	TGCGCCAGCAGCTTGACAAGGGGTGAAGCTTTCTTT
NA	NA	TRBV7-2	TRBJ2-3	15	CASSDRQGLADTQYF	TGTGCCAGCAGCGACAGGCAAGGTTTGGCAGATACGCAGTATTTT
NA	NA	TRBV6-5	TRBJ1-2	13	CASSFAQVYGYTF	TGTGCCAGCAGCTTCGCACAGGTCTATGGCTACACCTTC